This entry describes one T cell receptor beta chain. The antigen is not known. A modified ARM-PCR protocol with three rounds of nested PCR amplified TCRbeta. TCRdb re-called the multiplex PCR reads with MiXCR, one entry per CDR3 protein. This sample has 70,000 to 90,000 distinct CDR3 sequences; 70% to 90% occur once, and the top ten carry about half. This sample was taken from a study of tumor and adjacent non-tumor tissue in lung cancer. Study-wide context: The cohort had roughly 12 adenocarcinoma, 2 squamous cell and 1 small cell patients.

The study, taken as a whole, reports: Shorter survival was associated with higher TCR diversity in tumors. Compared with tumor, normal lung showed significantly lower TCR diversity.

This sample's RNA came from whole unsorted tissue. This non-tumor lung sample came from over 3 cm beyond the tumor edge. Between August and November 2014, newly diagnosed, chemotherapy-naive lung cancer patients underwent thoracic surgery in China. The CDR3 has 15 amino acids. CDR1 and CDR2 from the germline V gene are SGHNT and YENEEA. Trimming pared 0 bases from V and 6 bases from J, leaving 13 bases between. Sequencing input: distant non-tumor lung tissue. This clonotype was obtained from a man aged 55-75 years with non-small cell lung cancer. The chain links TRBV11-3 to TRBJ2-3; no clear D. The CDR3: CASSLDPHPTDTQYF. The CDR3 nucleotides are TGTGCCAGCAGCTTAGACCCTCACCCGACGGATACGCAGTATTTT.